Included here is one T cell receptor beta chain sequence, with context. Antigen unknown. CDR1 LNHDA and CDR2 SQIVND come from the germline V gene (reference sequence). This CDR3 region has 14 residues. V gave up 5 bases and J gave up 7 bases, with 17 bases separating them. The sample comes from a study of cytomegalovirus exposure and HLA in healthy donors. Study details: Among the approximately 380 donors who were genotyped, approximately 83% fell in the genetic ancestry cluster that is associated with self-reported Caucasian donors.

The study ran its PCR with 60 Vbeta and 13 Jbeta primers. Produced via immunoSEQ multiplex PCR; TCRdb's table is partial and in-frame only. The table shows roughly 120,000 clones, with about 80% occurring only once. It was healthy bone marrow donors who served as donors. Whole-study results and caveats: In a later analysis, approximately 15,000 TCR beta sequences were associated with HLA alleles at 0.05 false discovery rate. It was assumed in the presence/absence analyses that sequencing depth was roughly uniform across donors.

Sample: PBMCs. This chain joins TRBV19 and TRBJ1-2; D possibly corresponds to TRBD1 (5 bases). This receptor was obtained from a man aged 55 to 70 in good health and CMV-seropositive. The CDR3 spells CASSVARQGSGYTF. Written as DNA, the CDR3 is TGTGCCAGTAGTGTTGCAAGGCAGGGTAGTGGCTACACCTTC.